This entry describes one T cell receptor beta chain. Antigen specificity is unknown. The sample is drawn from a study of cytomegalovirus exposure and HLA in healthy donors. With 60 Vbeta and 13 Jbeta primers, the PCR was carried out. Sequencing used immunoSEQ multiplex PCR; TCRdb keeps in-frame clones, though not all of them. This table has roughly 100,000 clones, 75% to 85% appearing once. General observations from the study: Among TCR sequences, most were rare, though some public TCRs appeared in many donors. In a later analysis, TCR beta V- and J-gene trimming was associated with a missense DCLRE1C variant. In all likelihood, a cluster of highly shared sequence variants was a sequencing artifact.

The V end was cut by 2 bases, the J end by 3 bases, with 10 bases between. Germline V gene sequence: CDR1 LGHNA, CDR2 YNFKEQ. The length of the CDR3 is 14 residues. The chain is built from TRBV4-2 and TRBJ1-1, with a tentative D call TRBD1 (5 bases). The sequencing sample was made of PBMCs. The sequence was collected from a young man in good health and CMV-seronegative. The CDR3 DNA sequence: TGTGCCAGCAGCCAACACGACAGTTACACTGAAGCTTTCTTT. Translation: CASSQHDSYTEAFF.